This TCR beta chain was recovered during a study of blood T cell repertoires in COVID-19. The overall study: Material from acute and convalescent COVID-19 was sourced from the United States, Italy and Spain. T cells, B-cell-depleted T cells, or PBMCs supplied cDNA or gDNA.

The repertoire was sequenced with immunoSEQ multiplex PCR; TCRdb's copy has only in-frame clones and lacks some. The sample yields around 36,000 clones, roughly four fifths seen once. V was pared by 5 bases and J by 0 bases, with 5 bases between. The CDR3 totals 12 residues. The sample consisted of peripheral blood. The chain has TRBV12-3 or TRBV12-4 and TRBJ2-7, with D tentatively TRBD2 (5 bases). This receptor was taken from a man of 80 years or more with active or convalescent COVID-19. The CDR3 sequence: CASSRDSYEQYF. DNA for the CDR3: TGTGCCAGCAGTCGGGACTCCTACGAGCAGTACTTC.